A single TCR beta chain is shown here with its context. This clonotype was counted at least ten times. Which antigen it targets is not known. An end of the junction differs from the germline gene, which may be a read error. These data come from a study of early T cells in non-severe SARS-CoV-2 infection (dated by TCRdb to the early 2020s). Background on the whole study: Because TCR sequencing relied on bulk RNA taken from unsorted whole blood, pairing of alpha and beta chains was not possible.

Broader findings and caveats from the paper: VDJdb matching was skewed toward anti-spike CD8 responses and likely underestimated virus-specific expansions by missing private and CD4 specificities.

Library construction relied on 5' RACE. Sequencing took place on a NextSeq 500. Unique molecular identifiers were attached to individual cDNA molecules in the TCR library protocol so that sequencing error and PCR bias could be corrected. TCR alpha and beta chains were both sequenced, and the abundances of alpha and beta sequences in each sample were closely correlated with each other. From the authors' description of their analysis: Decombinator V4 was used to annotate TCR sequences for V gene, J gene and CDR3. Expanded TCRs were defined as changing significantly between any two time points under a Poisson model with p below 0.0001. TCR abundances were normalised to the total number of TCRs sequenced in each sample and reported as counts per million. TRAV1-2 paired with TRAJ12, TRAJ20 or TRAJ33 defined MAIT TCRs, while TRAV10 paired with TRAJ18 defined iNKT TCRs. A search of VDJdb, accessed on 1 November 2021, was run for TCRs annotated to CMV, EBV and SARS-CoV-2, with TCRs annotated for multiple antigens excluded. The public reads were reanalyzed by TCRdb: fastp trimming at Q25, MiXCR alignment, in-frame beta chains only. Duplicate CDR3 protein sequences are folded into a single record with the most common DNA and genes. The V and J calls were not made by the authors but by TCRdb's processing. Present in this sample are some 27,000 distinct CDR3 sequences, approximately 4.6% of which were seen just once. Jointly, the top ten make up 9.5% to 13% of the sample.

This was a case-control study nested in a cohort of healthcare workers in London, UK, who had nasopharyngeal swab PCR tests and blood samples taken every week. Healthcare workers were recruited between 23 and 31 March 2020, during the week of the UK lockdown, and were followed weekly for up to about 16 weeks. The CDR3 covers 14 residues, taking in both the cysteine and the phenylalanine. Only the CDR3 part of the read is kept: 42 bases, read in frame from the first base. CDR1 and CDR2, per the germline V gene, are MNHNS and SASEGT. The origin of this receptor is an adult who was a healthcare worker with PCR-confirmed SARS-CoV-2 infection or an uninfected control (not recorded which). The sequence links TRBV6-1 to TRBJ2-5; TRBD1 is possibly the D segment (5 matching bases). Specimen: whole blood. Here the CDR3 is given as CASSVNRPQGTQYF. The sequenced DNA is TGTGCCAGCAGCGTCAACAGGCCCCAAGGGACCCAGTACTTC.